These 5 T cell receptor beta chains were all obtained from the same sample, sequenced in a study of CD8 T cells in ankylosing spondylitis. TCRdb ran MiXCR on the 5' RACE reads and lists one entry per CDR3 protein. The data show about 250,000 distinct CDR3 sequences, around 32% seen once. Sequencing was done on a sample of blood, either unsorted or a sorted T cell fraction (not recorded which). Receptors were obtained from a male donor with ankylosing spondylitis or in good health (not recorded which).

This clonotype was seen ten or more times. The rearrangement uses TRBV15 and TRBJ1-2, with D unclear. The CDR3 runs 14 residues. CDR1 is LNHNV, CDR2 YYDKDF, per germline (reference sequence). V lost 1 base and J 1 base, leaving 7 bases between the germline ends. CDR3 sequence reads: CATSRGGFNYGYTF. DNA of the CDR3: TGTGCCACCAGCAGAGGTGGATTTAACTATGGCTACACCTTC.

This chain links TRBV12-3 or TRBV12-4 with TRBJ2-3; D could derive from TRBD1 or TRBD2 (5 bases each). V was clipped by 2 bases and J by 2 bases, with 14 bases between them. The CDR3 extends over 16 amino acids. This chain's CDR3 is CASSLFGDPYTDTQYF. The CDR3 coding sequence is TGTGCCAGCAGTTTATTTGGGGACCCCTACACAGATACGCAGTATTTT.

The genes are TRBV15 and TRBJ2-5; D is ambiguous. The V gene's germline CDR1 is LNHNV and CDR2 YYDKDF (reference sequence). The CDR3 length is 15 residues. Trimming took off 5 bases at V and 5 bases at J, with 18 bases between the two ends. The CDR3 region has the DNA TGTGCCACCAGCGACCCAGGAAGGTTTGGGGAGACCCAGTACTTC. This translates into CATSDPGRFGETQYF.

This clonotype was seen only once. The chain carries TRBV25-1 and TRBJ1-1; a possible D gene is TRBD1 (5 bases). Trimming removed 10 bases from V and 6 bases from J, with 18 bases in between. The CDR3 consists of 13 residues. From germline, CDR1 is MGHDK and CDR2 SYGVNS. The CDR3 loop is CATTGTLGPEAFF. CDR3 sequence (DNA): TGTGCCACCACCGGGACTCTAGGGCCTGAAGCTTTCTTT.

The CDR3: CASSTSGGSTDTQYF. Written as DNA, the CDR3 is TGTGCCAGCAGCACCTCGGGGGGCAGCACAGATACGCAGTATTTT. The V call is TRBV9, the J call TRBJ2-3; maybe TRBD2 (7 bases). This CDR3 is 15 amino acids long. The germline V gene has CDR1 SGDLS and CDR2 YYNGEE. V gave up 4 bases and J gave up 0 bases, with 12 bases separating them.